Reported below is one TCR beta chain. Germline values: CDR1 SNHLY, CDR2 FYNNEI. The CDR3 length is 14 residues. V dropped 7 bases and J dropped 6 bases, with 17 bases sitting between them. This sample is part of a study of shared clonotypes between healthy human individuals. The data were produced by immunoSEQ multiplex PCR, yet TCRdb's version contains in-frame clones alone and is incomplete. The table has some 1.4 million clones, roughly 96% seen once. This receptor was identified in a man aged 30 to 39 in good health. The chain is built from TRBV2 and TRBJ2-3; D may be TRBD1 (6 bases). The sequencing input was naive CD4+ T cells sorted from blood. The sample's subset: CD45RA+ positively selected. CDR3 in amino acids: CASMMPTRGDTQYF. The CDR3 DNA is TGTGCCAGCATGATGCCAACCAGGGGTGATACGCAGTATTTT.